This is a list of T cell receptor beta chains from one sample in a study of T cells in Graves' hyperthyroidism and ophthalmopathy. TCRdb independently ran MiXCR on the multiplex PCR reads; one entry per CDR3 protein. The sample records almost 600,000 distinct CDR3 sequences, approximately 15% being singletons. The specimen sequenced was blood. The source of these receptors is a woman between 25 and 40 years old with Graves' hyperthyroidism that later progressed to Graves' ophthalmopathy. CDR3s include the opening cysteine and the closing phenylalanine or tryptophan. D genes are given only for firm matches. Only some rows state a clone size, as once, few, many or a class for expanded clones.

.,.,TRBJ1-1,TRBV6-1,TGTGCCAGCAGAGTCTTAGCCGAGGAGAACACTGAAGCTTTCTTT,CASRVLAEENTEAFF
.,many,TRBJ1-1,TRBV3-1,TGTGCCAGCAGCCAAAGGGGCTACACTGAAGCTTTCTTT,CASSQRGYTEAFF
TRBD1,many,TRBJ2-2,TRBV20-1,TGCAGTGCTACAGGGGGCGGAAACACCGGGGAGCTGTTTTTT,CSATGGGNTGELFF
.,many,TRBJ1-5,TRBV12-3/TRBV12-4,TGTGCCAGCAGTTTGGGGATGTGGGGGGCGACGGGCAATCAGCCCCAGCATTTT,CASSLGMWGATGNQPQHF
.,.,TRBJ1-4,TRBV25-1,TGTGCCAGCAGCGCTCGGACGGCGCATTTTAATGAAAAACTGTTTTTT,CASSARTAHFNEKLFF
.,many,TRBJ1-1,TRBV4-3,TGCGCCAGCAGCCCAAGCCGGGCGGGGAACACTGAAGCTTTCTTT,CASSPSRAGNTEAFF
.,few,TRBJ2-7,TRBV27,TGTGCCAGCAGTTTTAATCCTACCTACGAGCAGTACTTC,CASSFNPTYEQYF
.,.,TRBJ2-7,TRBV11-2,TGTGCCAGCAGCTTAGTAAGGGGCAGCTCCACCCCCTACGAGCAGTACTTC,CASSLVRGSSTPYEQYF
TRBD2,.,TRBJ2-1,TRBV7-9,TGTGCCAGCAGCTTAGAAGGGACTAGCGAATACAATGAGCAGTTCTTC,CASSLEGTSEYNEQFF
.,many,TRBJ1-1,TRBV10-3,TGTGCCATCAGAGACATTAACACTGAAGCTTTCTTT,CAIRDINTEAFF
.,many,TRBJ1-2,TRBV24-1,TGTGCCACCAGCGCGGGGAACTATGGCTACACCTTC,CATSAGNYGYTF
TRBD1,.,TRBJ2-5,TRBV20-1,TGCAGTGCTAGGACAGGGCGGGAAGAGACCCAGTACTTC,CSARTGREETQYF
.,many,TRBJ2-3,TRBV6-1,TGTGCCAGCAGTACACTGGGCACAGATACGCAGTATTTT,CASSTLGTDTQYF
TRBD1,few,TRBJ2-7,TRBV10-2,TGCGCCAGCAGTGAGTCGACCTGGCCGGGACAGGGGGACGAGCAGTACTTC,CASSESTWPGQGDEQYF
.,.,TRBJ1-4,TRBV11-3,TGTGCCAGCAGCTTGGCCGGTTCCTCCGAAAAACTGTTTTTT,CASSLAGSSEKLFF
TRBD1,many,TRBJ2-5,TRBV11-3,TGTGCCAGCAGCCCGTTGGGACAGGCCTACCAAGAGACCCAGTACTTC,CASSPLGQAYQETQYF
TRBD2,.,TRBJ2-1,TRBV7-6,TGTGCCAGCAGCCCAAACGGAGGGAGGGACAATGAGCAGTTCTTC,CASSPNGGRDNEQFF
.,many,TRBJ1-2,TRBV7-9,TGTGCCAGCAGCCACAACTGGGGGGGCGACTATGGCTACACCTTC,CASSHNWGGDYGYTF
.,many,TRBJ2-7,TRBV6-1,TGTGCCAGCCGCCAAGCTTTAGGTTTTCTCGAGCAGTACTTC,CASRQALGFLEQYF
TRBD1,.,TRBJ1-1,TRBV2,TGTGCCATCTACAGGGGGAACACTGAAGCTTTCTTT,CAIYRGNTEAFF
.,many,TRBJ2-1,TRBV12-3/TRBV12-4,TGTGCCAGCGAGGACAGAGCCTACAATGAGCAGTTCTTC,CASEDRAYNEQFF
.,.,TRBJ2-5,TRBV10-3,TGTGCCATCAGTCGAGGGGCGGCAACAGAGACCCAGTACTTC,CAISRGAATETQYF
TRBD2,.,TRBJ2-1,TRBV20-1,TGCAGTGCCAGCGGGAGTGATAGCTCCTACAATGAGCAGTTCTTC,CSASGSDSSYNEQFF
.,.,TRBJ1-5,TRBV16,TGTGCCAGCAGCCCACCAGGGATAGGGGATCAGCCCCAGCATTTT,CASSPPGIGDQPQHF
.,.,TRBJ1-5,TRBV5-5,TGTGCCAGCAGCGAGCACCAGGGTGAGGCCCAGCATTTT,CASSEHQGEAQHF
TRBD2,few,TRBJ2-2,TRBV9,TGTGCCAGCAGCTCTTGGACTATGCGGGAGGGTATGGACACCGGGGAGCTGTTTTTT,CASSSWTMREGMDTGELFF
.,.,TRBJ2-7,TRBV12-3/TRBV12-4,TGTGCCAGTTCCAAGGGACAAACCTACGAGCAGTACTTC,CASSKGQTYEQYF
TRBD2,few,TRBJ2-5,TRBV2,TGTGTCAGCGGTCCGGGACTAGCGGGAGTCGGAGAGACCCAGTACTTC,CVSGPGLAGVGETQYF
.,many,TRBJ2-7,TRBV12-3/TRBV12-4,TGTGCCAGCAGTCCCATGACGCCCTACGAGCAGTACTTC,CASSPMTPYEQYF
TRBD1,few,TRBJ2-7,TRBV5-1,TGCGCCAGCGGCAACAGGGGGGACCCCTACGAGCAGTACTTC,CASGNRGDPYEQYF
TRBD1,few,TRBJ1-2,TRBV5-1,TGCGCCAGCAGCTTGGGGGGACAGGGTGTTGGCTACACCTTC,CASSLGGQGVGYTF
TRBD1,few,TRBJ1-5,TRBV20-1,TGCAGTGCTAGGGAATCGGGACAGGTGTTGCATAGCAATCAGCCCCAGCATTTT,CSARESGQVLHSNQPQHF
.,many,TRBJ1-4,TRBV30,TGTGCCTGGAGTGTGAGCGGCAATGAAAAACTGTTTTTT,CAWSVSGNEKLFF
.,many,TRBJ2-2,TRBV28,TGTGCCAGCAGTTCAACCGGGACCGGGGAGCTGTTTTTT,CASSSTGTGELFF
.,many,TRBJ1-1,TRBV18,TGTGCCAGCTCTCTGCGGACGGGCGACACTGAAGCTTTCTTT,CASSLRTGDTEAFF
.,many,TRBJ2-1,TRBV28,TGTGCCAGCAGTTTCAGGGGGGACAATGAGCAGTTCTTC,CASSFRGDNEQFF
TRBD1,many,TRBJ2-1,TRBV11-2,TGTGCCAGCAGCTTACAGGGGGACTCCTACAATGAGCAGTTCTTC,CASSLQGDSYNEQFF
.,many,TRBJ2-1,TRBV7-2,TGTGCCAGCAGCTTGGCCGCCGGGGCCAATGAGCAGTTCTTC,CASSLAAGANEQFF
.,many,TRBJ2-7,TRBV2,TGTGCCAGCAGTCAACAGGGATTCGGGCAGTACTTC,CASSQQGFGQYF
.,.,TRBJ1-2,TRBV7-9,TGTGCCAGCAGCTTAGCTCAGGCGGATGGCTACACCTTC,CASSLAQADGYTF
.,many,TRBJ2-7,TRBV29-1,TGCAGCGTTGATGAGCGGGAAGGGGGCTACGAGCAGTACTTC,CSVDEREGGYEQYF
.,.,TRBJ2-7,TRBV5-1,TGCGCCAGCAGCGGAACCTCAGGGAGTCCCGCCTACGAGCAGTACTTC,CASSGTSGSPAYEQYF
TRBD1,.,TRBJ2-2,TRBV20-1,TGCAGTGCTGTGACAGGGTCGAACACCGGGGAGCTGTTTTTT,CSAVTGSNTGELFF
TRBD2,many,TRBJ2-5,TRBV20-1,TGCAGTGCTAGCATCGGACTAGCGGGATTGCAAGAGACCCAGTACTTC,CSASIGLAGLQETQYF
.,many,TRBJ2-1,TRBV6-2/TRBV6-3,TGTGCCAGTGCCCGGGACTCCGTCTACAATGAGCAGTTCTTC,CASARDSVYNEQFF
TRBD1,few,TRBJ1-3,TRBV2,TGTGCCAGCGCAAGGACAGGGTATGGAAACACCATATATTTT,CASARTGYGNTIYF
TRBD1,few,TRBJ1-6,TRBV30,TGTGCCTGGAGTTTGAAAGGGGGCGTAGGGGACCTCCACTTT,CAWSLKGGVGDLHF
.,many,TRBJ2-7,TRBV29-1,TGCAGCTATATCGGACGGACCTACGAGCAGTACTTC,CSYIGRTYEQYF
.,.,TRBJ1-5,TRBV30,TGTGCCCGGCGATCCCAAGTGAGCAATCAGCCCCAGCATTTT,CARRSQVSNQPQHF